These 15 T cell receptor beta chains originate from one sample sequenced in a study of blood T cell repertoires in COVID-19. Sequenced by immunoSEQ multiplex PCR; TCRdb stores in-frame clones only, minus some. The sample carries about 48,000 clones, around four fifths recorded once. The specimen sequenced was peripheral blood. The receptor set was obtained from a human donor in a cohort sampled during active COVID-19.

The chain has TRBV12-5 and TRBJ2-1, with TRBD2 identical over 9 bases. CDR3 length: 16 residues. Germline CDR1 LGHNT, CDR2 FRNRAP. With V trimmed by 1 base and J by 5 bases, 6 bases remained unmatched. In DNA, the CDR3 is TGTGCTAGTGGTTTGGGCATCGGCGGGGGGGACAATGAGCAGTTCTTC. Translated: CASGLGIGGGDNEQFF.

The rearrangement joins TRBV5-1 to TRBJ2-2, with D possibly matching TRBD2 (7 bases). The CDR3 has 15 residues. Germline V CDR1 and CDR2: SGHRS, YFSETQ. Trimming stripped 5 bases from V and 6 bases from J, with 17 bases between. This CDR3 is CASSLGGADAGELFF. CDR3 DNA: TGCGCCAGCAGTTTAGGGGGGGCAGACGCCGGGGAGCTGTTTTTT.

The J gene is TRBJ2-2, the V gene TRBV10-3; D might be TRBD1 (6 bases). Germline V gene sequence: CDR1 ENHRY, CDR2 SYGVKD. CDR3 length equals 13 residues. V was pared by 6 bases and J by 5 bases, with 10 bases between. The CDR3, as DNA: TGTGCCATCAGGCCCCAGGGGACCGGGGAGCTGTTTTTT. This translates into CAIRPQGTGELFF.

The CDR3: CASSPPRAMNTEAFF. CDR3 bases: TGTGCCAGCTCACCACCGAGGGCCATGAACACTGAAGCTTTCTTT. V is TRBV18 and J is TRBJ1-1; the D is unclear. V gave up 0 bases and J gave up 0 bases, with 8 bases separating them. The CDR3 has 15 residues. Per the germline V gene, CDR1 is KGHSH and CDR2 is LQKENI. The entire variable domain, with the rest obtained from reference TRBV18 and TRBJ1-1, is as follows: NAGVMQNPRHLVRRRGQEARLRCSPMKGHSHVYWYRQLPEEGLKFMVYLQKENIIDESGMPKERFSAEFPKEGPSILRIQQVVRGDSAAYFCASSPPRAMNTEAFFGQGTRLTVV.

The genes are TRBV5-4 and TRBJ1-3, with D maybe TRBD1 (6 bases). The germline V gene encodes CDR1 SGHNT and CDR2 YYREEE (reference sequence). The V and J ends lost 2 bases and 4 bases respectively, with 16 bases between them. CDR3 length: 16 amino acids. CDR3 region: CASSLAPQGTGNTIYF. The CDR3 region has the DNA TGTGCCAGCAGCTTAGCGCCACAGGGAACGGGAAACACCATATATTTT.

This clone has more than one count but fewer than ten. The chain combines TRBV24-1 with TRBJ1-2; 8 bases align to TRBD1. V was clipped by 4 bases and J by 5 bases; unmatched bases: 5. This CDR3 region has 14 residues. Germline assignment: CDR1 KGHDR and CDR2 SFDVKD. The CDR3 bases are TGTGCCACCAGTGACCCGGACAGGGAATATGGCTACACCTTC. Its protein is CATSDPDREYGYTF.

The J gene is TRBJ2-1, the V gene TRBV27, with TRBD1 matching over 9 bases. Trimming removed 5 bases from V and 4 bases from J; junction bases left unmatched: 12. Per the germline V gene, CDR1 is MNHEY and CDR2 is SMNVEV (reference sequence). The CDR3 covers 17 residues. The CDR3: CASSPVGGTGIYNEQFF. The CDR3 region has the DNA TGTGCCAGCAGTCCGGTGGGTGGGACAGGGATTTACAATGAGCAGTTCTTC.

The chain combines TRBV7-2 with TRBJ2-1, with a possible D match to TRBD2 (7 bases). V was shortened by 2 bases and J by 7 bases, with 12 bases between the two germline ends. The germline V gene encodes CDR1 SGHTA and CDR2 FQGNSA. This CDR3 has 14 amino acids. The CDR3 nucleotides are TGTGCCAGCAGCTTACGGGGGGCGGTTAATGAGCAGTTCTTC. This translates into CASSLRGAVNEQFF.

The gene calls are TRBV14 and TRBJ1-1, with D unclear. The length of the CDR3 is 13 residues. Germline V gene sequence: CDR1 SGHDN, CDR2 FVKESK. The germline V and J ends were trimmed by 4 bases and 3 bases, with 9 bases remaining between them. CDR3 in DNA: TGTGCCAGCAGCCGAACTATGGACACTGAAGCTTTCTTT. It translates to CASSRTMDTEAFF.

CDR3 DNA: TGTGCCAGCAGCTTAGCGGCTAGCCCCGGGGGTGATACGCAGTATTTT. The encoded protein is CASSLAASPGGDTQYF. The chain has TRBV13 and TRBJ2-3; weak D call: TRBD2 (6 bases). The V end was cut by 1 base, the J end by 6 bases, with 17 bases between. Germline CDR1 reads PRHDT; CDR2 reads FYEKMQ (reference sequence). The CDR3 totals 16 residues.

This clone was seen a handful of times. The chain couples TRBV6-4 to TRBJ2-3, with 9 bases that match TRBD2. With V trimmed by 2 bases and J by 1 base, 4 bases remained unmatched. The CDR3 is made up of 16 amino acids. From germline, CDR1 is MRHNA and CDR2 SNTAGT. The chain's CDR3 is CASSDNGGGGTDTQYF. In nucleotides, the CDR3 is TGTGCCAGCAGTGACAATGGCGGGGGGGGCACAGATACGCAGTATTTT.

This chain connects TRBV7-9 to TRBJ2-2; D uncertain. V was pared by 1 base and J by 5 bases, with 8 bases between. The V gene's germline CDR1 is SEHNR and CDR2 FQNEAQ (reference sequence). The CDR3 consists of 14 residues. The CDR3 bases are TGTGCCAGCAGCTTAGTCACAGCTACCGGGGAGCTGTTTTTT. Encoded protein: CASSLVTATGELFF.

This clone occurred a few times. This chain connects TRBV20-1 to TRBJ2-7; D is perhaps TRBD2 (6 bases). Germline V CDR1 and CDR2: DFQATT, SNEGSKA (reference sequence). V was cut by 7 bases and J by 6 bases, with 13 bases left in between. The CDR3 is 11 residues long. The CDR3 DNA reads as TGCAGTGAACGGGGGAACGGCGAGCAGTACTTC. Translating it yields CSERGNGEQYF.

This clone was observed a few times. J is TRBJ2-7 and V is TRBV5-1; weak D call: TRBD2 (5 bases). V lost 3 bases to trimming and J lost 4 bases, with 11 bases between them. The V gene's germline CDR1 is SGHRS and CDR2 YFSETQ. The CDR3 spans 13 residues. This CDR3 is CASSYTTGYEQYF. CDR3 sequence (DNA): TGCGCCAGCAGCTATACAACGGGGTACGAGCAGTACTTC.

The V call is TRBV24-1, the J call TRBJ2-1, with D possibly being TRBD1 (6 bases). In germline, CDR1 is KGHDR, CDR2 SFDVKD. Trimming stripped 2 bases from V and 1 base from J, with 8 bases between. CDR3 length: 15 residues. CDR3 protein: CATSDSGTSYNEQFF. For the CDR3, the DNA is TGTGCCACCAGTGATTCCGGGACATCCTACAATGAGCAGTTCTTC.